This T cell receptor (beta chain) stems from a study of shared clonotypes between healthy human individuals. General study points: Among donors, sharing of clonotypes was expected to be affected by sequencing depth. What limited the represented genetic and exposure-history diversity was the small number of donors.

Germline CDR1 reads SEHNR; CDR2 reads FQNEAQ (reference sequence). The CDR3 covers 15 residues. V was clipped by 5 bases and J by 3 bases; unmatched bases: 6. Data came from immunoSEQ multiplex PCR; TCRdb stores just in-frame clones and leaves some out. The sample lists about 1.4 million clones, around 97% occurring once. About this clone: Its antigen is undetermined.

The clonotype was recovered from a man younger than 45 in good health. Material for sequencing was naive CD4+ T cells sorted from blood. As to subset: CD45RA+ positively selected. The rearrangement joins TRBV7-9 to TRBJ1-2, with TRBD1 matching 10 bases. CDR3 DNA: TGTGCCAGCAGCAATGGACAGGGGGAGGACTATGGCTACACCTTC. Its translation: CASSNGQGEDYGYTF. The whole variable domain, filled in from reference TRBV7-9 and TRBJ1-2, reads DTGVSQNPRHKITKRGQNVTFRCDPISEHNRLYWYRQTLGQGPEFLTYFQNEAQLEKSRLLSDRFSAERPKGSFSTLEIQRTEQGDSAMYLCASSNGQGEDYGYTFGSGTRLTVV.